This T cell receptor (beta chain) was sequenced in a study of prognosis after radiotherapy for stage I lung cancer (dated by TCRdb to the early 2020s). Background for the entire study: Between early 2018 and early 2019, fewer than 20 patients with stage I NSCLC were enrolled in Nanjing, China. Stage I lung tumors that were newly diagnosed and primary were found in some 15 patients, while roughly five patients had oligometastatic NSCLC after surgical resection of the primary tumor. Every patient was regarded as medically inoperable, because of comorbidities in more than 10 cases and refusal of surgery in over 5 cases. The cohort included about a dozen men and roughly six women, with a median age of approximately 76 years and a range of about 53 to 84 years. On tumor histology, roughly 12 patients had adenocarcinoma and six to eight had squamous cell carcinoma. SBRT was given in 3 to 5 fractions with a biologically effective dose of at least 100 Gy, using image-guided IMRT or VMAT. In every patient, SBRT was given without any concurrent therapy. Four of the 19 patients developed distant metastases after SBRT, at a median of around seven months; the other 15 showed no significant progression. Peripheral blood TCR beta repertoires were profiled in stage I NSCLC patients before and after stereotactic body radiotherapy, and the repertoires were related to distant failure. The study sequenced 38 blood samples from around 20 patients, one before and one after SBRT per patient.

Overall study outcomes, separate from this receptor: All reported P values were unadjusted for multiple comparisons. No determination of tumor specificity was made for expanded TCR clones. Differences by metastasis status were reportedly seen in TRBV and TRBJ usage frequencies, involving two V genes at baseline and, after SBRT, nine V genes and two J genes. After SBRT, the number of unique TCR clones decreased (median around 10,000 before versus some 6,400 after; Wilcoxon paired P=0.011). Post-SBRT Shannon entropy and its change from baseline were lower in patients who developed distant metastases; baseline Shannon entropy was not associated with metastases. The study was limited by the small cohort and short follow-up, and independent validation of the study findings is required.

Points on this clonotype: Its cognate antigen has yet to be identified. A much larger clone is a single base away; this may be a read error.

According to the germline V gene, CDR1 reads SQVTM and CDR2 reads ANQGSEA. V drops 4 bases and J drops 8 bases, leaving 11 bases in between. Its CDR3 holds 11 amino acids, cysteine through phenylalanine. Only the CDR3 region is kept as DNA, spanning 33 bases read in frame from base 1. No patient had a history of other malignancies or prior chemotherapy or radiotherapy, and all had node-negative disease on CT and PET/CT. At each of the two time points, six milliliters of peripheral venous blood were collected into EDTA tubes. PBMCs were isolated by Ficoll-Paque Plus density-gradient centrifugation. Immediately after collection, samples were stored at -80 degrees C until analysis. The TCR beta CDR3 region was amplified from genomic DNA by two rounds of multiplex PCR. The first PCR round used primers specific to each TRBV and TRBJ gene, and the primer sequences were filed in Chinese patent CN105087789A. Universal primers were used in the second round of PCR. The Roche High Pure PCR Template Preparation Kit was used to extract genomic DNA from frozen PBMCs. Paired-end sequencing with 151 bp reads was performed on the libraries using an Illumina HiSeq 3000. The original pipeline was this. CutAdapt was used to remove raw reads lacking the multiplex PCR primer sequences. Using PEAR, the high-quality paired reads were merged into contigs. MiXCR assigned TRB V, D and J gene segments to each contig by aligning to reference sequences. To remove sequencing errors, CDR3 sequences were clustered according to base quality and sequence similarity. Diversity was calculated as Shannon entropy divided by the natural log of the number of productive TCR sequences. Clonality was defined as one minus Shannon entropy divided by the natural log of the number of unique clonotypes. Progression-free survival cut-offs for repertoire metrics were chosen using the Youden index of ROC curves, with analyses run in R 3.5.3. TCRdb handled the public reads itself, with Q25 trimming in fastp and clone calling in MiXCR, and kept productive beta chains. CDR3 protein duplicates are merged, each entry listing the most common genes and DNA. TCRdb, rather than the study authors, made the V and J calls. The table for this sample lists 17,000 or so distinct CDR3 sequences; approximately 29% of them were counted only once. Jointly, the top ten make up 31% of the sample.

The chain is assembled from TRBV29-1 and TRBJ1-2; D gene: possibly TRBD1, on 5 matching bases. The sequence was collected from a donor older than 45 with non-small cell lung cancer. The sequencing used PBMCs, collected before or after stereotactic body radiation therapy (not recorded which). The CDR3 protein is CSVVGVGGYTF. The bases are TGCAGCGTTGTGGGGGTGGGGGGCTACACCTTC.